This is a list of T cell receptor beta chains from one sample in a study of T cell changes during pregnancy in multiple sclerosis. Repertoires were generated with immunoSEQ multiplex PCR, while TCRdb's copy carries only in-frame clones and drops some. The repertoire holds 55,000 to 65,000 clones, with 80% to 95% as singletons. The source was peripheral blood, collected in the first trimester of pregnancy. These receptors were obtained from a female donor with multiple sclerosis, enrolled in a pregnancy study. CDR3s include the opening cysteine and the closing phenylalanine or tryptophan. Each record gives: J gene, D gene, V gene, CDR3 protein, CDR3 DNA. D genes are given only for firm matches.

TRBJ1-6 | TRBD1 | TRBV7-9 | CASSRGQGSYNSPLHF | TGTGCCAGCAGCCGGGGACAGGGTTCCTATAATTCACCCCTCCACTTT
TRBJ1-1 | NA | TRBV7-9 | CASSEATAKTEAFF | TGTGCCAGCAGCGAAGCGACAGCCAAGACTGAAGCTTTCTTT
TRBJ2-5 | TRBD1 | TRBV28 | CASSTQGAGGETQYF | TGTGCCAGCAGTACCCAGGGGGCAGGGGGAGAGACCCAGTACTTC
TRBJ1-1 | NA | TRBV19 | CASSKLQDTEAFF | TGTGCCAGTAGCAAACTACAGGACACTGAAGCTTTCTTT
TRBJ2-3 | NA | TRBV4-3 | CASSQEGLTDTQYF | TGCGCCAGCAGCCAAGAGGGCCTCACAGATACGCAGTATTTT
TRBJ1-1 | NA | TRBV10-3 | CAIQVNTEAFF | TGTGCCATACAGGTCAACACTGAAGCTTTCTTT
TRBJ2-5 | NA | TRBV12-5 | CASGPGSRETQYF | TGTGCTAGTGGCCCAGGTTCAAGGGAGACCCAGTACTTC
TRBJ1-2 | NA | TRBV5-4 | CASSPQLAANYGYTF | TGTGCCAGCAGCCCACAATTGGCCGCTAACTATGGCTACACCTTC
TRBJ2-3 | NA | TRBV15 | CATSRVISRGRDTQYF | TGTGCCACCAGCAGAGTAATCTCCCGGGGAAGAGATACGCAGTATTTT
TRBJ1-6 | TRBD1 | TRBV27 | CASSGGDRGRGLRNSPLHF | TGTGCCAGCAGTGGCGGGGACAGGGGGCGCGGGTTAAGGAATTCACCCCTCCACTTT
TRBJ1-2 | NA | TRBV7-2 | CASSPAGQFGGYTF | TGTGCCAGCAGCCCAGCCGGACAGTTTGGAGGCTACACCTTC